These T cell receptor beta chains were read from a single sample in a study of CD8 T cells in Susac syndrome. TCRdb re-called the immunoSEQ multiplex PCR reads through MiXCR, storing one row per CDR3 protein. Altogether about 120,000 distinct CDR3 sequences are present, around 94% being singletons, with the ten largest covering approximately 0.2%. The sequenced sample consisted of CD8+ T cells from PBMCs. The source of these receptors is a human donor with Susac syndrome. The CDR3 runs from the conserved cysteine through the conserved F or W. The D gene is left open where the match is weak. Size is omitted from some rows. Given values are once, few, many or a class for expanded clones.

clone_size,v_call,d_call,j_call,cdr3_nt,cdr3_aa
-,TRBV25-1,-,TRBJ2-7,TGTGCCAGCAGTGCGGTCGCCTACGAGCAGTACTTC,CASSAVAYEQYF
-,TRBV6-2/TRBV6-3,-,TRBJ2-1,TGTGCCAGCAGTTGGGGGGGGGCTAATGAGCAGTTCTTC,CASSWGGANEQFF
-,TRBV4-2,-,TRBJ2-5,TGTGCCAGCAGCCAAGCGGGAGTCGGTCAAGAGACCCAGTACTTC,CASSQAGVGQETQYF
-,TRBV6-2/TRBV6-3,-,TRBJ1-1,TGTGCCAGCAGCTTAATCCAAGACAGATTGAACACTGAAGCTTTCTTT,CASSLIQDRLNTEAFF
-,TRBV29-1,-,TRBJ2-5,TGCAGCGCAGAGGGGAGCCAAGAGACCCAGTACTTC,CSAEGSQETQYF
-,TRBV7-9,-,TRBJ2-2,TGTGCCAGCAGCTTTCCAGTTCCCGGGGAGCTGTTTTTT,CASSFPVPGELFF
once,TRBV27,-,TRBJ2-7,TGTGCCAGCAGCATACAGACACCTCCCTACGAGCAGTACTTC,CASSIQTPPYEQYF
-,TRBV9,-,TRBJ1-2,TGTGCCAGCAGCGCGGCTGGACCGCGGTATGGCTACACCTTC,CASSAAGPRYGYTF
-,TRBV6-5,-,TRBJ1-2,TGTGCCAGCAGTTACGTAGGGTCTGGATTTGATGGCTACACCTTC,CASSYVGSGFDGYTF
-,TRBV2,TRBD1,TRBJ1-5,TGTGCCAGCAGTTGGACAGGGGGTTTCGATAGCAATCAGCCCCAGCATTTT,CASSWTGGFDSNQPQHF
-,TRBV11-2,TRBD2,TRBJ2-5,TGTGCCAGCAGCTTAGGACCGGGACTAGGTACCCATCGGGGGTACTTC,CASSLGPGLGTHRGYF
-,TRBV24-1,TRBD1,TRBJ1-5,TGTGCCACCAGCGGACAGGTAAATCAGCCCCAGCATTTT,CATSGQVNQPQHF
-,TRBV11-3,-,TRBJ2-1,TGTGCCAGCAGCCCCACGGGCGGTTCCACCTACAATGAGCAGTTCTTC,CASSPTGGSTYNEQFF
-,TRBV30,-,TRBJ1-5,TGTGCCTGGAGTGTCAGGCAGGGTAATCAGCCCCAGCATTTT,CAWSVRQGNQPQHF
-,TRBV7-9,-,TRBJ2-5,TGTGCCAGCAGCACCACGGACGAGGTCCAGGAGACCCAGTACTTC,CASSTTDEVQETQYF
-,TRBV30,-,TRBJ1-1,TGTGCCTGGACCCTGGAGGCACTCGGGAACACTGAAGCTTTCTTT,CAWTLEALGNTEAFF
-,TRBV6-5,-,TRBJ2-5,TGTGCCAGCAGTTACTTGCAACGGGCGGAGACCCAGTACTTC,CASSYLQRAETQYF
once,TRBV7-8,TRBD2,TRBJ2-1,TGTGCCAGCACCTCACCGGGACTACTCATCAATGAGCAGTTCTTC,CASTSPGLLINEQFF
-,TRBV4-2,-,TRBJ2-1,TGTGCCAGCAGCCAAGATTCTCCTCCGGATGAGCAGTTCTTC,CASSQDSPPDEQFF
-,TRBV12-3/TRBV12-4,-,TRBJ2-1,TGTGCCAGCAGTTCTATATTGAGAGACAATGAGCAGTTCTTC,CASSSILRDNEQFF
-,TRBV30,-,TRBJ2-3,TGTGCCCGAGCCGTAGGGCGGGCAGATACGCAGTATTTT,CARAVGRADTQYF
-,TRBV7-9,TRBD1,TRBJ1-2,TGTGCCAGCAGCTCAACAGGGGAGGTCGATGGCTACACCTTC,CASSSTGEVDGYTF
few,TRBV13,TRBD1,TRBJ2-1,TGTGCCAGCAGCTTTCAGGGACAGGGGAATAACAATGAGCAGTTCTTC,CASSFQGQGNNNEQFF
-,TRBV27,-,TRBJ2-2,TGTGCCAGCAGTTTAAAGGGCGGGGAGCTGTTTTTT,CASSLKGGELFF
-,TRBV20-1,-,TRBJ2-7,TGCAGACCACATAGGGTGACGAGTTGGCCGATGTTC,CRPHRVTSWPMF
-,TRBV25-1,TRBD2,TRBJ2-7,TGTGCCAGCAGTGGACTAGCGGGGGACACCTACGAGCAGTACTTC,CASSGLAGDTYEQYF
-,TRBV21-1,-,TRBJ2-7,TGTGCCAGCAGCAAAGACCGGGACAGGGCCGGGCGTGAGCCCTACGAGCAGTACTTC,CASSKDRDRAGREPYEQYF
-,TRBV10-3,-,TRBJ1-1,TGTGCCATCAGTGAAAGGACGGACCTGAACACTGAAGCTTTCTTT,CAISERTDLNTEAFF
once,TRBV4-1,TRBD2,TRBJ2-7,TGCGCCAGCAGCCAAGAGGGACTAGCGGGAGTGGGGATCTCCTACGAGCAGTACTTC,CASSQEGLAGVGISYEQYF
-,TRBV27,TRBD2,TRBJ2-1,TGTGCCAGCAGTTTACGCGGGGGCTCCTACAATGAGCAGTTCTTC,CASSLRGGSYNEQFF
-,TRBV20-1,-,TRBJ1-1,TGCAGTGCTAGAGCAAACTCAGAAGTTGAAGCTTTCTTT,CSARANSEVEAFF
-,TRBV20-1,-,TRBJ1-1,TGCAGTGCTTATACTGGTGAAGCTTTCTTT,CSAYTGEAFF
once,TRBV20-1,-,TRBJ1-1,TGCAGTGCTAGAGTCCGGGAAGACACTGAAGCTTTCTTT,CSARVREDTEAFF
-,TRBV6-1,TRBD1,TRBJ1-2,TGTGCCAGCACTAGACCGGGACAGGGGTCTGGCTACACCTTC,CASTRPGQGSGYTF
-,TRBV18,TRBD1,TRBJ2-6,TGTGCCAGCTCACCGGAAATCACAGGGGCTGGGGCCAACGTCCTGACTTTC,CASSPEITGAGANVLTF